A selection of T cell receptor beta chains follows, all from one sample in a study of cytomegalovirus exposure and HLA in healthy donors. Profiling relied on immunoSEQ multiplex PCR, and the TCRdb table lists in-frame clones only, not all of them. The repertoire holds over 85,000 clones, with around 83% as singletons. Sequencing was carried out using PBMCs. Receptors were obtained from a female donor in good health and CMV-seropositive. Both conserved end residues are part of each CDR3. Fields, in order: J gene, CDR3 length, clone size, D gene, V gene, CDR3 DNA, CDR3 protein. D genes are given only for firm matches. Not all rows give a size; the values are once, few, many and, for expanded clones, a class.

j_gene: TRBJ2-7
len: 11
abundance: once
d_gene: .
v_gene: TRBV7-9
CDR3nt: TGTGCCAGCAGCCCAGGTTACGAGCAGTACTTC
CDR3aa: CASSPGYEQYF

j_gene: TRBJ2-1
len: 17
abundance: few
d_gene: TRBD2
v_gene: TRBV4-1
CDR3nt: TGCGCCAGCAGCCAACCGGCGGGAGGGCCGGGCTACAATGAGCAGTTCTTC
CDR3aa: CASSQPAGGPGYNEQFF

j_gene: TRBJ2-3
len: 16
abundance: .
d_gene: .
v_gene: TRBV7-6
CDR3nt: TGTGCCAGCAGCTTAGGGCAGGGGGGTAGCACAGATACGCAGTATTTT
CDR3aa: CASSLGQGGSTDTQYF

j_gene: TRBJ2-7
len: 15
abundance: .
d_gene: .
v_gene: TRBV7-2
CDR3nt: TGTGCCAGCAGCTTGAGACACCTACCCCTCTACGAGCAGTACTTC
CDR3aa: CASSLRHLPLYEQYF

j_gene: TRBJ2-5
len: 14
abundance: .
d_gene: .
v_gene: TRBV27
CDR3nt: TGTGCCAGCAGTTTCGCTTTGCCCCACGGGACCCAGTACTTC
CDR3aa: CASSFALPHGTQYF

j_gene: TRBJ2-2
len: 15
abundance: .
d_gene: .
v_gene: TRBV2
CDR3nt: TGTGCCAGCAGTGAGGCCAGTACCAGCACCGGGGAGCTGTTTTTT
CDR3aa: CASSEASTSTGELFF

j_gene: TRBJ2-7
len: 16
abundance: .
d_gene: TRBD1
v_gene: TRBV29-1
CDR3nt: TGCAGCGTTGAAGCGGGCCCGGGACAGGGGTCCTACGAGCAGTACTTC
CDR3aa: CSVEAGPGQGSYEQYF

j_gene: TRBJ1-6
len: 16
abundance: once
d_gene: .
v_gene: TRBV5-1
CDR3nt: TGCGCCAGCAGCGATCCTACGAGCTCCTATAATTCACCCCTCCACTTT
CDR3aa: CASSDPTSSYNSPLHF

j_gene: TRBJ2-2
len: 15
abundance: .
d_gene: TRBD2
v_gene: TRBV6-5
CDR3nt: TGTGCCAGCAGTCTCTCGGCTAGCGGGAGAGGGGAGCTGTTTTTT
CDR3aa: CASSLSASGRGELFF

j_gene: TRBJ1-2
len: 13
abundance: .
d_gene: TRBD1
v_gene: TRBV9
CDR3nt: TGTGCCAGCAGCGAGGACAGGGGCTATGGCTACACCTTC
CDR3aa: CASSEDRGYGYTF

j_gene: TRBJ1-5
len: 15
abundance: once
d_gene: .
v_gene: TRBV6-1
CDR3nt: TGTGCCAGCAGTGAAGGCCAAGGGGACAATCAGCCCCAGCATTTT
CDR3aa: CASSEGQGDNQPQHF

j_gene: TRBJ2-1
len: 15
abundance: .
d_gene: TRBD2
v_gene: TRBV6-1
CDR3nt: TGTGCCAGCAGTGAAGCCCGGGGGGGGCACAATGAGCAGTTCTTC
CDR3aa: CASSEARGGHNEQFF

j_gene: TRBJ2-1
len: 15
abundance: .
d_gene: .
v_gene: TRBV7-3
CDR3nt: TGTGCCAGCAGCTTAATGGGGCGGACCGACAATGAGCAGTTCTTC
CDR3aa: CASSLMGRTDNEQFF

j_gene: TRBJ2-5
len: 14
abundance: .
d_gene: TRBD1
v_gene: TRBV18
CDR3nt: TGTGCCAGCTCACCTTCAGGGGGCCAAGAGACCCAGTACTTC
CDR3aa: CASSPSGGQETQYF

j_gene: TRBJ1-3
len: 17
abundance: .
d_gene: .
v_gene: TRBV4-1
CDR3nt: TGCGCCAGCAGCCAAGAAAGGAGTCGGAGCTCTGGAAACACCATATATTTT
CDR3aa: CASSQERSRSSGNTIYF

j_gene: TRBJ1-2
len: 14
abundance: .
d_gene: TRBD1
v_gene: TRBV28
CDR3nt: TGTGCCAGCAGTTTAGGGACAGGGAGCGGAGGCTACACCTTC
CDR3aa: CASSLGTGSGGYTF

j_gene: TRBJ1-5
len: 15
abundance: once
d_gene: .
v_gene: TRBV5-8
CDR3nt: TGTGCCAGCAGCTTGGTCAGGGGAGTAAAGCAGCCCCAGCATTTT
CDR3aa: CASSLVRGVKQPQHF

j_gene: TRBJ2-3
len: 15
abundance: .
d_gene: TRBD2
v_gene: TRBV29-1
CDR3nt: TGCAGCCCACCTTATAGCGGGAGGGCCCCAGATACGCAGTATTTT
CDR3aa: CSPPYSGRAPDTQYF

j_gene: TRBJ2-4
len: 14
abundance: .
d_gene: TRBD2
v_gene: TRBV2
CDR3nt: TGTGCCAAACAACGGGAGGTCGGGAGAAACATTCAGTACTTC
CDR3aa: CAKQREVGRNIQYF

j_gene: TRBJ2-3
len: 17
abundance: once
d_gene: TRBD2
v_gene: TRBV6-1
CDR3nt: TGTGCCAGCAGTGCAGTGGTTGGCGGGGGTTTCACAGATACGCAGTATTTT
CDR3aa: CASSAVVGGGFTDTQYF

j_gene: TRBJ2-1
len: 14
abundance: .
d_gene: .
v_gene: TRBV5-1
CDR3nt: TGCGCCAGCAGCTCACCCGGACAGTACAATGAGCAGTTCTTC
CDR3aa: CASSSPGQYNEQFF

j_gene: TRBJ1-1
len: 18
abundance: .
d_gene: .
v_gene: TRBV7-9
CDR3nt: TGTGCCAGCAGCCTCTCGACTCTCTTCGGTTCGGAGAACACTGAAGCTTTCTTT
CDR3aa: CASSLSTLFGSENTEAFF

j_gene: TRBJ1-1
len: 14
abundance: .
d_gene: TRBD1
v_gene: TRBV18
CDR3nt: TGTGCCAGCTCACCAATGACAGGGGGCACTGAAGCTTTCTTT
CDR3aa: CASSPMTGGTEAFF

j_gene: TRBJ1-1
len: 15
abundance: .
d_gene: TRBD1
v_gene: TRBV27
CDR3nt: TGTGCCAGCAGTCTAAACAGGGGTGGAGGGACTGAAGCTTTCTTT
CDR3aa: CASSLNRGGGTEAFF

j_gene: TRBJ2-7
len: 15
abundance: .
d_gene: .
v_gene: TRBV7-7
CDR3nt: TGTGCTAGCAGCTCCGCCTCAGGGGACTCCTACGAGCAGTACTTC
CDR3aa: CASSSASGDSYEQYF

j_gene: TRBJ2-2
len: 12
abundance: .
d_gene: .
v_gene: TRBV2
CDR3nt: TGTGCCAGGCGCAGGGTCGCCGGGGAGCTGTTTTTT
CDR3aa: CARRRVAGELFF

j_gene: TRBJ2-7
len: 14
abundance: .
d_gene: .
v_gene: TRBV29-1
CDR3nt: TGCAGCGCGGGGACACCGTCGAGCTCCTACGAGCAGTACTTC
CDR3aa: CSAGTPSSSYEQYF

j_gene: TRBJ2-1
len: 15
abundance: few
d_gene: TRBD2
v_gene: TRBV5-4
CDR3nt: TGTGCCAGCAGCTTAGGGACTAGCCCCTACAATGAGCAGTTCTTC
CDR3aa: CASSLGTSPYNEQFF

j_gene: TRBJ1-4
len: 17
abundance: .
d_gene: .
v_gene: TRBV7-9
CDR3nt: TGTGCCAGCAGCTTCCCCAAGAGAGGTTCTAGCGCTGAAAAACTGTTTTTT
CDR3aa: CASSFPKRGSSAEKLFF

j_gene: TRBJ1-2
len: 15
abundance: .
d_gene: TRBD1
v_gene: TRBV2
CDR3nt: TGTGCCAGCAGTGGGCAGACAGGGAGATCAGGCGGCTACACCTTC
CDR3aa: CASSGQTGRSGGYTF

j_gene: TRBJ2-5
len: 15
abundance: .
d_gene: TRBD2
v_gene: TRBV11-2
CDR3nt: TGTGCCAGCAGCCTAGGAGCGGGATACCAAGAGACCCAGTACTTC
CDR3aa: CASSLGAGYQETQYF

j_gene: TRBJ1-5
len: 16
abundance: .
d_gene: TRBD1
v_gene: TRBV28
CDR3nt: TGTGCCAGCAGCTCCCCCGGGACAGGGGGCTTGGAGCCCCAGCATTTT
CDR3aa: CASSSPGTGGLEPQHF

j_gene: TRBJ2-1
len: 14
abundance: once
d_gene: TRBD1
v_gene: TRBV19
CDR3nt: TGTGCCAGTAGTAGGGACAGGATCATCCATGAGCAGTTCTTC
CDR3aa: CASSRDRIIHEQFF

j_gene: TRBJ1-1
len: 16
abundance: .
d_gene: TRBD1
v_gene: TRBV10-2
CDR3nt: TGCGCCAGCATTGGACCGGGACAGGGCCGGAACACTGAAGCTTTCTTT
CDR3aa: CASIGPGQGRNTEAFF

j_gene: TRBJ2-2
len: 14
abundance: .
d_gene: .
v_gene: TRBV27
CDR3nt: TGTGCCAGCAGTTTCCTCGGCGGCGCCGGGGAGCTGTTTTTT
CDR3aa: CASSFLGGAGELFF

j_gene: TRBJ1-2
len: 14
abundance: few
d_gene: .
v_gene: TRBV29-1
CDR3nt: TGCAGCGTTGGGCAGGGGCTAGCTAACTATGGCTACACCTTC
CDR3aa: CSVGQGLANYGYTF

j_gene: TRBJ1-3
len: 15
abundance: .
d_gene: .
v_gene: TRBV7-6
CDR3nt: TGTGCCAGCAGCTTAGGACGGGGTTTTGGAAACACCATATATTTT
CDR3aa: CASSLGRGFGNTIYF

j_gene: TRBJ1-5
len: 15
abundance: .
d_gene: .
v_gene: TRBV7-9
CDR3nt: TGTGCCAGCAGCCACCTTGGGGGCGGTAATCAGCCCCAGCATTTT
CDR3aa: CASSHLGGGNQPQHF

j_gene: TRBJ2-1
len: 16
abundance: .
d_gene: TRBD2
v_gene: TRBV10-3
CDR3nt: TGTGCCATCAGTGAGAGAAGCGGGGGGGCCTCCAATGAGCAGTTCTTC
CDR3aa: CAISERSGGASNEQFF

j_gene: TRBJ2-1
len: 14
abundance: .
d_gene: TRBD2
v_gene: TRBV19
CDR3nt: TGTGCCAGTAGTACTAGCGGGGGGGCCAATGAGCAGTTCTTC
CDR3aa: CASSTSGGANEQFF

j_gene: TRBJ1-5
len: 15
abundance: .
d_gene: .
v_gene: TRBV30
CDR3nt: TGTGCCTGGAGTGTAGCCGGGGTACGGAATCAGCCCCAGCATTTT
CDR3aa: CAWSVAGVRNQPQHF

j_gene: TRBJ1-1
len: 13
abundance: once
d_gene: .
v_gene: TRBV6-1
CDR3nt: TGTGCCAGCAGAGGGGGACGGAACACTGAAGCTTTCTTT
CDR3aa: CASRGGRNTEAFF

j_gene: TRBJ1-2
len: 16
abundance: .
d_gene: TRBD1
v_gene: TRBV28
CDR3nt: TGTGCCAGCAGTTTATTGGGACAGGGGGCTAACTATGGCTACACCTTC
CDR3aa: CASSLLGQGANYGYTF

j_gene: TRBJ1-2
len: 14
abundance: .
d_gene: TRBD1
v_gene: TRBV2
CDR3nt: TGTGCCAGCACCTCGGAAGGGGGCGACTATGGCTACACCTTC
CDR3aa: CASTSEGGDYGYTF

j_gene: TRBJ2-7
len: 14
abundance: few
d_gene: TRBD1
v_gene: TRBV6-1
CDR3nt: TGTGCCAGCAGTGAAAGCAGGGGGCTCCTTGAGCAGTACTTC
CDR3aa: CASSESRGLLEQYF

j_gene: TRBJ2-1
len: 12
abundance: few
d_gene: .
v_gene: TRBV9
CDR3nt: TGTGCCAGCAGCTCTCGAACCACAGAGCAGTTCTTC
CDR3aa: CASSSRTTEQFF

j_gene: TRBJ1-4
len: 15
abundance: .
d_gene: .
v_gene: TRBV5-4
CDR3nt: TGTGCCAGCAGCTCAAAGGGAGCAACTAATGAAAAACTGTTTTTT
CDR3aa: CASSSKGATNEKLFF

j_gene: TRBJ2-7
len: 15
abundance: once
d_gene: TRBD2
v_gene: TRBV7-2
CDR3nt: TGTGCCAGCAGCTTACTAGCGGGGTCTCCTTACGAGCAGTACTTC
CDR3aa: CASSLLAGSPYEQYF